A single sample is the source of the 7 T cell receptor beta chains below, sequenced in a study of response to subunit inactivated influenza vaccine. Each CDR3 protein is one row after TCRdb ran MiXCR on the RT-PCR reads. In the table there are 150,000 to 200,000 distinct CDR3 sequences, roughly 10% of which are singletons. Sample: non-naive T cells sorted from PBMCs, taken roughly 48 days after vaccination. The receptors shown here come from a man aged 50 or older who received an inactivated influenza vaccine.

In DNA form, the CDR3 reads TGTGCCAGCAGTTACTCACCGGGGCTAGCGGAAGAGACCCAGTACTTC. It is translated as CASSYSPGLAEETQYF. The chain combines TRBV6-5 with TRBJ2-5, with 7 bases aligning to TRBD2. Looked up from germline, CDR1 is MNHEY and CDR2 is SVGAGI. The junction had 7 bases not matched to a gene; V was cut back by 0 bases and J by 3 bases. This CDR3 has 16 residues.

This clonotype was observed many times. The chain links TRBV2 to TRBJ2-1, with D maybe TRBD2 (6 bases). CDR3 length: 16 amino acids. The V and J ends lost 2 bases and 0 bases respectively, with 11 bases between them. From germline, CDR1 is SNHLY and CDR2 FYNNEI. The CDR3 sequence: CASSEQRVSSYNEQFF. The CDR3 nucleotides are TGTGCCAGCAGTGAACAGCGGGTGAGCTCCTACAATGAGCAGTTCTTC.

In its sample, this clonotype was seen many times. The CDR3 region has the DNA TGCGCCAGCAGCCAAAGTGGGGTGTTAGATGAAAAACTGTTTTTT. Translating it yields CASSQSGVLDEKLFF. The chain joins TRBV4-3 to TRBJ1-4, with D uncertain. Trimming removed 2 bases from V and 6 bases from J, with 13 bases in between. Per germline, CDR1 LGHNA and CDR2 YSLEER. CDR3 length: 15 residues.

This chain links TRBV2 with TRBJ2-2; D is unresolved. V lost 8 bases and J 5 bases, leaving 6 bases between the germline ends. The V gene's germline CDR1 is SNHLY and CDR2 FYNNEI. The CDR3 spans 11 residues. This CDR3 is CASQDTGELFF. The CDR3 bases are TGTGCCAGCCAGGATACCGGGGAGCTGTTTTTT.

Only a few counts were recorded for this clonotype. V is TRBV6-1 and J is TRBJ1-2; D is perhaps TRBD1 (6 bases). Germline values: CDR1 MNHNS, CDR2 SASEGT. The CDR3 loop spans 14 amino acids. The ends were cut back, 6 bases at V and 0 bases at J, with 11 bases in the middle. The CDR3 DNA follows: TGTGCCAGCAGGACGGGACAAGCTAACTATGGCTACACCTTC. It yields the protein CASRTGQANYGYTF.

This clonotype was observed a handful of times. This chain joins TRBV5-6 and TRBJ1-2, with TRBD1 matching 11 bases. This CDR3 has 16 amino acids. Trimming at V came to 4 bases and at J to 2 bases, leaving 7 bases not matched to a gene. Germline assignment: CDR1 SGHDT and CDR2 YYEEEE. CDR3 sequence reads: CASSRGTGGWNYGYTF. CDR3 coding DNA: TGTGCCAGCAGCCGGGGGACAGGGGGTTGGAACTATGGCTACACCTTC.

This chain links TRBV5-1 with TRBJ2-2, with unresolved D. This CDR3 contains 15 residues. V was clipped by 0 bases and J by 3 bases, with 9 bases between them. Germline CDR1 SGHRS, CDR2 YFSETQ. CDR3: CASSLAGRHTGELFF. CDR3 bases: TGCGCCAGCAGCTTGGCCGGCCGACACACCGGGGAGCTGTTTTTT.